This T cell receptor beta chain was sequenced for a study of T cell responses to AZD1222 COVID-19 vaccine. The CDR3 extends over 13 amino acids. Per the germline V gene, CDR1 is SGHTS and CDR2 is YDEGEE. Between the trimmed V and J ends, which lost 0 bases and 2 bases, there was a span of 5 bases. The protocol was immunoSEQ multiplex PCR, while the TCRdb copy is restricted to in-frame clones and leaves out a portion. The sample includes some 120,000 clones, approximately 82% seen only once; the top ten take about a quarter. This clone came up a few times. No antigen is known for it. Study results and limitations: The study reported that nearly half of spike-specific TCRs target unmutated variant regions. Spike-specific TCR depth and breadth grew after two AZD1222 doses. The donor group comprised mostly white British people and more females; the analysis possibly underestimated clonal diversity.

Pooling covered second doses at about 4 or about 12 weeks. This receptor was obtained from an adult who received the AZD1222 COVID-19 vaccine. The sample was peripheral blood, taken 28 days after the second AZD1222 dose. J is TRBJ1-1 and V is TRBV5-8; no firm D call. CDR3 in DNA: TGTGCCAGCAGCTTGGCCGGCAACACTGAAGCTTTCTTT. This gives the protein CASSLAGNTEAFF. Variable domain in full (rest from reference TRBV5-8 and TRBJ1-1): EAGVTQSPTHLIKTRGQQATLRCSPISGHTSVYWYQQALGLGLQFLLWYDEGEERNRGNFPPRFSGRQFPNYSSELNVNALELEDSALYLCASSLAGNTEAFFGQGTRLTVV.